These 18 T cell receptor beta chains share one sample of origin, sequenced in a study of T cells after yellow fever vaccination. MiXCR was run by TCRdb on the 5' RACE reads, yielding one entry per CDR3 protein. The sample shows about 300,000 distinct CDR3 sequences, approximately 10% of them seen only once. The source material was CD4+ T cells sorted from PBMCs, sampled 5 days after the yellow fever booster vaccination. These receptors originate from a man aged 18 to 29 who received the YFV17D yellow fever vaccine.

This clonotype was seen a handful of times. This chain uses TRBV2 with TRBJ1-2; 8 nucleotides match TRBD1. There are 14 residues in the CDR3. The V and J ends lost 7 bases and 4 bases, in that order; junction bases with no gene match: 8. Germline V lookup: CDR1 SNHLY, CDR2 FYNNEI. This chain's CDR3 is CASNGQGGVYGYTF. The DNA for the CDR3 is TGTGCCAGCAACGGACAGGGAGGGGTCTATGGCTACACCTTC.

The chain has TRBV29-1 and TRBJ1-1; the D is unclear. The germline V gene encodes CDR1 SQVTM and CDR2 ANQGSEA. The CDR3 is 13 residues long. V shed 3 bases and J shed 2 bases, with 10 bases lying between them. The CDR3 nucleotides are TGCAGCGTTGAGACCGCGGCTAACACTGAAGCTTTCTTT. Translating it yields CSVETAANTEAFF. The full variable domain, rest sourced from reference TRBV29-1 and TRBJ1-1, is SAVISQKPSRDICQRGTSLTIQCQVDSQVTMMFWYRQQPGQSLTLIATANQGSEATYESGFVIDKFPISRPNLTFSTLTVSNMSPEDSSIYLCSVETAANTEAFFGQGTRLTVV.

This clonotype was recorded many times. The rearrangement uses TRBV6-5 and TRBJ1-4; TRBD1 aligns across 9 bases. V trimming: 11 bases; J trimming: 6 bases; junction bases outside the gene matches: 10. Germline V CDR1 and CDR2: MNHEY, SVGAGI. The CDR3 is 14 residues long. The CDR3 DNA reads TGTGCCGACCGATCACAGGGGGCCTATGAAAAACTGTTTTTT. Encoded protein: CADRSQGAYEKLFF.

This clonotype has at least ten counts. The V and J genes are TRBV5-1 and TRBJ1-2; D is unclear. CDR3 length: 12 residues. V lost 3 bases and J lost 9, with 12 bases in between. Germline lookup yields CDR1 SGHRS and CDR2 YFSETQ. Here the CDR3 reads CASSSTLISYTF. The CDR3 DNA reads TGCGCCAGCAGCTCGACACTCATAAGCTACACCTTC.

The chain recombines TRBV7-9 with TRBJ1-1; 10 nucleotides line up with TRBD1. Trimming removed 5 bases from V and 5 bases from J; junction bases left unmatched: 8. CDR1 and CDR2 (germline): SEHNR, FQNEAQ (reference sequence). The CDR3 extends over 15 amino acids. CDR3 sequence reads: CASSPGTGAGTEAFF. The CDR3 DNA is TGTGCCAGCAGCCCGGGGACAGGGGCAGGAACTGAAGCTTTCTTT.

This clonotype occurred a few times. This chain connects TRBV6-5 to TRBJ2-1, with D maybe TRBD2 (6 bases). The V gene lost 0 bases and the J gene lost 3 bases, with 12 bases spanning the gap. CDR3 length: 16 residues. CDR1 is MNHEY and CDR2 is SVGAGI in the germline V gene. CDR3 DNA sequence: TGTGCCAGCAGTTACTCCCGACGGGGGATCTACAATGAGCAGTTCTTC. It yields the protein CASSYSRRGIYNEQFF.

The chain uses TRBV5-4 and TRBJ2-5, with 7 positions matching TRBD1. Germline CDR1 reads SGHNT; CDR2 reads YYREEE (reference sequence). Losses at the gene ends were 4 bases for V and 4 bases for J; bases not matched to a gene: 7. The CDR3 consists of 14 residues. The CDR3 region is CASSNDRVPETQYF. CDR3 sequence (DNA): TGTGCCAGCAGCAACGACAGGGTACCAGAGACCCAGTACTTC.

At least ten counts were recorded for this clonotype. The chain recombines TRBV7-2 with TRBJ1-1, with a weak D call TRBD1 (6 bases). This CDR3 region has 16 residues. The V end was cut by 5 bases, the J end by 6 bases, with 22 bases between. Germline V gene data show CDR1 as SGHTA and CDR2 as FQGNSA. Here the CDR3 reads CASSRGTPLVGAEAFF. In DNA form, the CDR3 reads TGTGCCAGCAGCCGGGGGACACCCTTAGTGGGGGCTGAAGCTTTCTTT.

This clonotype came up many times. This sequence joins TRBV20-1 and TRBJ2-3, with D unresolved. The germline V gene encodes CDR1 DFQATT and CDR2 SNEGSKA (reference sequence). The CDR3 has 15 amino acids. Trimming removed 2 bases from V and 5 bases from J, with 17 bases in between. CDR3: CSARSPARHLDTQYF. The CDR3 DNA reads TGCAGTGCTAGAAGTCCAGCTAGACATCTAGATACGCAGTATTTT.

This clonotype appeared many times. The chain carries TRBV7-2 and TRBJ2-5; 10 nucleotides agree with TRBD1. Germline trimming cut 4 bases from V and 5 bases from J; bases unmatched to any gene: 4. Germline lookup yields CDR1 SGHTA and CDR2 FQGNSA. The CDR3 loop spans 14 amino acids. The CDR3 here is CASSWDRGEETQYF. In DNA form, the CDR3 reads TGTGCCAGCAGCTGGGACAGGGGTGAGGAGACCCAGTACTTC.

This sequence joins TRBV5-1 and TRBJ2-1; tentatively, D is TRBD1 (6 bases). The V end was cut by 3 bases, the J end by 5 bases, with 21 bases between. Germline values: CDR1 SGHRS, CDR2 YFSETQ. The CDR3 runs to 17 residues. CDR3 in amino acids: CASSSSTGTSKNNEQFF. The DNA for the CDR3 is TGCGCCAGCAGCTCCTCGACCGGGACAAGTAAAAACAATGAGCAGTTCTTC.

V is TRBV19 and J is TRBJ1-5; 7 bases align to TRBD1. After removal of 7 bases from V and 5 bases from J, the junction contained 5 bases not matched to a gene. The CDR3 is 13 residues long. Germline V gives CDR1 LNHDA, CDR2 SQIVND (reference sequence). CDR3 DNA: TGTGCCAGTAAAGACAGGGTTGATCAGCCCCAGCATTTT. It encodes CASKDRVDQPQHF.

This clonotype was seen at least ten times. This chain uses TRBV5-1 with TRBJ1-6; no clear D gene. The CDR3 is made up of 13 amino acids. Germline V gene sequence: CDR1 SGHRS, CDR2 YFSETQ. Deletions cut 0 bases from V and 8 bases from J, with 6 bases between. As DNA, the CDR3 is TGCGCCAGCAGCTTGGCGCCGGATTCACCCCTCCACTTT. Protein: CASSLAPDSPLHF.

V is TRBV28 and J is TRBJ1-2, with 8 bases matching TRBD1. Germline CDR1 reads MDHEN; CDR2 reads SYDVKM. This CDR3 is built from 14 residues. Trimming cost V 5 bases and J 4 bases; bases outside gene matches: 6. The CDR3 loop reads CASSITTGGYGYTF. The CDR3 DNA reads TGTGCCAGCAGTATCACCACAGGGGGCTATGGCTACACCTTC.

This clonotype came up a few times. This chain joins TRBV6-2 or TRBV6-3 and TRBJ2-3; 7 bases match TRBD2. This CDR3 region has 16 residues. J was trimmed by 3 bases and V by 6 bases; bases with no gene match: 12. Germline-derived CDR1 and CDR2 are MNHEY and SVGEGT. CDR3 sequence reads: CASRRRSGVGTDTQYF. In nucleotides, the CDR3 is TGTGCCAGCAGACGTAGGAGCGGGGTAGGGACAGATACGCAGTATTTT.

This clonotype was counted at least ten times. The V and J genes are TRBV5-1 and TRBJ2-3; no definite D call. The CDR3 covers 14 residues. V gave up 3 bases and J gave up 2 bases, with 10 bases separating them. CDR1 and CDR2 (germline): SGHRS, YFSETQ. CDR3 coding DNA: TGCGCCAGCAGCTCCCAGACCCTCACAGATACGCAGTATTTT. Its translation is CASSSQTLTDTQYF.

The DNA for the CDR3 is TGTGCCAGCAGTTCTGACAGGAGCCAAGAGACCCAGTACTTC. Translation: CASSSDRSQETQYF. The chain links TRBV7-9 to TRBJ2-5, with D possibly being TRBD1 (6 bases). CDR1 SEHNR and CDR2 FQNEAQ come from the germline V gene (reference sequence). Trimming cost V 6 bases and J 1 base, with 12 bases left between them. The CDR3 sequence is 14 residues long.

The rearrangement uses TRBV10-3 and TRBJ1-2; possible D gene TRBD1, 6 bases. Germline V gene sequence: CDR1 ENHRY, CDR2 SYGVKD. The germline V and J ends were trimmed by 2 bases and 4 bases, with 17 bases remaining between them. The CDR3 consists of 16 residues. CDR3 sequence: CAISEKGSGRGYGYTF. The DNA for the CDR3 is TGTGCCATCAGTGAGAAAGGGTCTGGCAGGGGCTATGGCTACACCTTC.